These 25 T cell receptor beta chains share one sample of origin, sequenced in a study of identical twins. TCRdb reprocessed the 5' RACE reads with MiXCR, giving one entry per CDR3 protein. This table holds about 530,000 distinct CDR3 sequences, 20% to 25% found once. This same sample was also part of a study on yellow fever vaccine responses in identical twins.

The sample comprised CD4+ T cells sorted from blood. These receptors came from a woman in her late teens or twenties in good health.

CDR3 DNA sequence: TGTGCCATCAGTGATCTCGGTGGCTACACCTTC. Its protein product is CAISDLGGYTF. The chain employs TRBV10-3 and TRBJ1-2; unclear D gene. Germline CDR1 and CDR2: ENHRY and SYGVKD. CDR3 length equals 11 residues. The V and J ends lost 3 bases and 7 bases respectively, with 6 bases between them.

The V call is TRBV7-2, the J call TRBJ2-3, with D unclear. The length of the CDR3 is 15 residues. Germline-derived CDR1 and CDR2 are SGHTA and FQGNSA. V lost 1 base to trimming and J lost 2 bases, with 10 bases between them. In DNA, the CDR3 is TGTGCCAGCAGCTTAGGGCTAGGGAACACAGATACGCAGTATTTT. This translates into CASSLGLGNTDTQYF.

This clonotype was observed a few times. The chain couples TRBV24-1 to TRBJ2-1, with unresolved D. Trimming pared 4 bases from V and 5 bases from J, leaving 14 bases between. The germline CDR1 and CDR2 sequences are KGHDR and SFDVKD. The CDR3 runs to 15 residues. The CDR3 protein is CATSDPPPENNEQFF. CDR3 sequence (DNA): TGTGCCACCAGTGACCCCCCCCCGGAAAACAATGAGCAGTTCTTC.

This clonotype was seen only a few times. The genes are TRBV28 and TRBJ2-1; D is perhaps TRBD2 (5 bases). CDR1 MDHEN and CDR2 SYDVKM come from the germline V gene. V lost 4 bases and J lost 0, with 16 bases in between. The CDR3 is made up of 17 amino acids. This CDR3 is CASSSRASLGSYNEQFF. CDR3 DNA sequence: TGTGCCAGCAGTTCGAGGGCTAGCTTGGGCTCCTACAATGAGCAGTTCTTC. Together with reference TRBV28 and TRBJ2-1, the CDR3 gives the full variable domain: DVKVTQSSRYLVKRTGEKVFLECVQDMDHENMFWYRQDPGLGLRLIYFSYDVKMKEKGDIPEGYSVSREKKERFSLILESASTNQTSMYLCASSSRASLGSYNEQFFGPGTRLTVL.

CDR3 region: CSTETGTGGNTEAFF. The CDR3 bases are TGCAGCACCGAAACGGGGACAGGGGGGAACACTGAAGCTTTCTTT. The chain employs TRBV29-1 and TRBJ1-1; TRBD1 matches at 11 bases. Germline-derived CDR1 and CDR2 are SQVTM and ANQGSEA. The CDR3 length is 15 residues. Trimming removed 8 bases from V and 1 base from J; junction bases left unmatched: 9.

The sample holds a few counts of this clonotype. The rearrangement uses TRBV12-3 or TRBV12-4 and TRBJ2-1; D uncertain. The length of the CDR3 is 14 residues. V was cut by 3 bases and J by 7 bases, with 13 bases left in between. The chain's CDR3 is CASSFFRRQNEQFF. CDR3 DNA sequence: TGTGCCAGCAGTTTTTTCCGCCGGCAGAATGAGCAGTTCTTC.

The CDR3 is CSARDDTGTTTYNEQFF. CDR3 nucleotides: TGCAGTGCTAGAGATGATACCGGGACTACCACCTACAATGAGCAGTTCTTC. The rearrangement links TRBV20-1 to TRBJ2-1; 7 nucleotides match TRBD2. CDR1 DFQATT and CDR2 SNEGSKA come from the germline V gene (reference sequence). V trimming: 0 bases; J trimming: 2 bases; junction bases outside the gene matches: 10. The CDR3 totals 17 residues.

This clonotype appeared a few times. The chain employs TRBV4-1 and TRBJ2-3; TRBD1 aligns across 7 bases. Germline values: CDR1 MGHRA, CDR2 YSYEKL. V dropped 0 bases and J dropped 5; count of bases not matched to a gene: 8. The CDR3 sequence is 16 residues long. The CDR3 loop reads CASSQDRGPLGDTQYF. The CDR3, as DNA: TGCGCCAGCAGCCAAGATAGGGGGCCTTTGGGAGATACGCAGTATTTT.

This clonotype appeared a few times. CDR3 sequence reads: CASSRISPPGEVRNTEAFF. CDR3 nucleotide sequence: TGCGCCAGCAGCCGAATTAGCCCCCCAGGGGAGGTGAGGAACACTGAAGCTTTCTTT. The chain combines TRBV4-1 with TRBJ1-1; D might be TRBD1 (6 bases). Germline CDR1 is MGHRA and CDR2 is YSYEKL. Trimming took 4 bases from V and 1 from J, leaving 25 bases between them. There are 19 residues in the CDR3.

This clonotype has a handful of counts. The chain has TRBV12-3 or TRBV12-4 and TRBJ1-1, with D perhaps TRBD1 (6 bases). There are 13 residues in the CDR3. Between the trimmed V and J ends, which lost 8 bases and 7 bases, there was a span of 17 bases. The CDR3 here is CASGENRDHEAFF. The CDR3 DNA sequence: TGTGCCAGCGGCGAAAACAGGGATCATGAAGCTTTCTTT.

The chain joins TRBV18 to TRBJ1-1, with D perhaps TRBD1 (6 bases). The CDR3 is 13 residues long. With 8 bases removed from V and 0 bases from J, the gap between germline ends came to 10 bases. Per the germline V gene, CDR1 is KGHSH and CDR2 is LQKENI. CDR3 in amino acids: CASQGNMNTEAFF. The CDR3 DNA follows: TGTGCCAGCCAGGGGAACATGAACACTGAAGCTTTCTTT.

A few counts support this clonotype. The rearrangement uses TRBV14 and TRBJ2-5; D not resolved. The germline V and J ends were trimmed by 5 bases and 6 bases, with 10 bases remaining between them. The CDR3 covers 12 residues. Germline V lookup: CDR1 SGHDN, CDR2 FVKESK. CDR3 protein: CASSSHAKTQYF. The CDR3 DNA reads TGTGCCAGCAGCTCCCACGCGAAGACCCAGTACTTC. Variable domain in full (rest from reference TRBV14 and TRBJ2-5): EAGVTQFPSHSVIEKGQTVTLRCDPISGHDNLYWYRRVMGKEIKFLLHFVKESKQDESGMPNNRFLAERTGGTYSTLKVQPAELEDSGVYFCASSSHAKTQYFGPGTRLLVL.

There are a few counts of this clonotype. V gene TRBV20-1 combines with J gene TRBJ2-2; 7 nucleotides agree with TRBD1. CDR3 size: 18 residues. The germline V gene has CDR1 DFQATT and CDR2 SNEGSKA (reference sequence). V lost 0 bases and J lost 2; bases outside the gene matches: 12. The CDR3 bases are TGCAGTGCTAGAGACCGGGACAGAATCCACAAAAACACCGGGGAGCTGTTTTTT. This gives the protein CSARDRDRIHKNTGELFF.

The chain carries TRBV25-1 and TRBJ2-5, with 10 nucleotides matching TRBD2. Looked up from germline, CDR1 is MGHDK and CDR2 is SYGVNS. V was pared by 2 bases and J by 3 bases, with 0 bases of the junction left unmatched. The CDR3 totals 14 residues. Here the CDR3 DNA reads TGTGCCAGCAGTGAACTAGCGGGAGAAGAGACCCAGTACTTC. Translated: CASSELAGEETQYF.

A few counts support this clonotype. This sequence joins TRBV2 and TRBJ1-2, with D tentatively TRBD1 (5 bases). The CDR3 is 14 amino acids. The ends were cut back, 6 bases at V and 2 bases at J, with 13 bases in the middle. Germline CDR1 and CDR2: SNHLY and FYNNEI. The CDR3 sequence is CASRGTYLNYGYTF. The CDR3 region has the DNA TGTGCCAGCAGGGGGACGTACCTGAACTATGGCTACACCTTC.

The chain links TRBV20-1 to TRBJ1-1, with D possibly TRBD1 on 5 matching bases. This CDR3 contains 15 residues. Trimming cost V 3 bases and J 0 bases, with 14 bases left between them. CDR1 DFQATT and CDR2 SNEGSKA come from the germline V gene (reference sequence). The CDR3 spells CSASLAGRMNTEAFF. CDR3 nucleotide sequence: TGCAGTGCTAGCCTTGCAGGGAGGATGAACACTGAAGCTTTCTTT.

The chain is built from TRBV5-1 and TRBJ2-1; 8 nucleotides align to TRBD2. CDR1 and CDR2 (germline): SGHRS, YFSETQ. The CDR3 runs 17 residues. The ends lost 0 bases at V and 5 bases at J; junction bases unmatched: 10. Here the CDR3 DNA reads TGCGCCAGCAGCTTGGGCCCCACTAGCGGTAGAGACAATGAGCAGTTCTTC. Its protein is CASSLGPTSGRDNEQFF.

This clonotype occurred a few times. The chain is built from TRBV29-1 and TRBJ2-6; D perhaps matches TRBD1 (6 bases). V lost 4 bases and J lost 0, with 7 bases in between. Germline V gives CDR1 SQVTM, CDR2 ANQGSEA. This CDR3 comprises 14 residues. The CDR3, as DNA: TGCAGCGTTGGGGGGCCCTCTGGGGCCAACGTCCTGACTTTC. Translation gives CSVGGPSGANVLTF.

This clonotype was counted a single time. The chain employs TRBV5-6 and TRBJ2-4; TRBD1 aligns across 7 bases. Looked up from germline, CDR1 is SGHDT and CDR2 is YYEEEE. The CDR3 length is 16 residues. The trim removed 0 bases at V and 3 bases at J, leaving 6 bases unmatched. The CDR3 loop reads CASSLGSTGVKNIQYF. The CDR3 DNA follows: TGTGCCAGCAGCTTGGGGTCTACAGGGGTCAAAAACATTCAGTACTTC.

A few counts support this clonotype. The V call is TRBV7-9, the J call TRBJ2-7, with 9 positions matching TRBD2. Germline V gene data show CDR1 as SEHNR and CDR2 as FQNEAQ (reference sequence). The CDR3 loop spans 16 amino acids. V lost 5 bases and J lost 5; bases outside the gene matches: 13. The CDR3 spells CASSPGGSGSLNEQYF. DNA for the CDR3: TGTGCCAGCAGCCCAGGAGGTAGCGGGAGTCTCAACGAGCAGTACTTC.

This clonotype has only a few counts. The V call is TRBV7-9, the J call TRBJ1-1, with D possibly matching TRBD1 (5 bases). CDR1 SEHNR and CDR2 FQNEAQ come from the germline V gene (reference sequence). V was shortened by 5 bases and J by 2 bases, with 15 bases between the two germline ends. CDR3 length: 15 amino acids. As DNA, the CDR3 is TGTGCCAGCAGCGTCTCCGGGACTGCAAACACTGAAGCTTTCTTT. This sequence encodes CASSVSGTANTEAFF.

The sample holds a few counts of this clonotype. The V call is TRBV5-1, the J call TRBJ2-1, with a weak D call TRBD1 (6 bases). V was pared by 7 bases and J by 3 bases, with 14 bases between. The length of the CDR3 is 14 residues. The V gene's germline CDR1 is SGHRS and CDR2 YFSETQ. CDR3 region: CASARDTFYNEQFF. The CDR3 DNA is TGCGCCAGCGCCCGGGACACCTTCTACAATGAGCAGTTCTTC.

The genes are TRBV7-9 and TRBJ1-2, with TRBD1 as a possible D gene (6 bases). CDR3 length: 14 residues. The ends were cut back, 6 bases at V and 6 bases at J, with 17 bases in the middle. Germline V gene lookup returns CDR1 SEHNR and CDR2 FQNEAQ (reference sequence). The CDR3 nucleotides read TGTGCCAGCAGTTTCTGGACAGAAAGCCATGGCTACACCTTC. Its translation: CASSFWTESHGYTF.

In its sample, this clonotype was seen a few times. The chain links TRBV20-1 to TRBJ2-1; 8 bases line up with TRBD2. V shed 1 base and J 7 bases; nucleotides not matched to a gene: 9. The CDR3 covers 15 residues. Germline V CDR1 and CDR2: DFQATT, SNEGSKA (reference sequence). The CDR3 sequence: CSARAPGGPGNEQFF. The CDR3 DNA reads as TGCAGTGCTAGAGCTCCGGGAGGGCCGGGGAATGAGCAGTTCTTC.

The sample holds a few counts of this clonotype. This chain joins TRBV5-5 and TRBJ2-2; perhaps TRBD1 as D (5 bases). The germline V gene encodes CDR1 SGHKS and CDR2 YYEKEE (reference sequence). This CDR3 comprises 15 residues. V lost 2 bases to trimming and J lost 6 bases, with 14 bases between them. CDR3 in DNA: TGTGCCAGCAGCTTCGGGCAGGGTCTAGCCGGGGAGCTGTTTTTT. Translated, it gives CASSFGQGLAGELFF.